Below are 20 T cell receptor beta chains sequenced from a single sample in a study of beta chain features in type 1 diabetes. Study findings and constraints: Moderate yet significant TCRB CDR3 shortening was seen in Type 1 diabetes patients in all four CD4+ subsets.

These receptors are not linked to any known antigen. All of the isolated RNA was reverse transcribed, so expressed TCRB transcripts were sequenced. Repertoires were generated with immunoSEQ multiplex PCR, while TCRdb's copy carries only in-frame clones and drops some. Seen here are about 700,000 clones, roughly 13% observed once, and the top ten hold 0.022%. Input material: naive CD4+ T cells from blood. The receptors here all came from a young man with type 1 diabetes.

CDR3 sequence: CASSLWTDSSGANVLTF. The CDR3 nucleotides are TGTGCCAGCAGCCTTTGGACCGACAGCTCTGGGGCCAACGTCCTGACTTTC. This chain joins TRBV14 and TRBJ2-6; a weak D match, TRBD1 (5 bases). The germline gives CDR1 SGHDN, CDR2 FVKESK. This CDR3 comprises 17 residues. V gave up 4 bases and J gave up 0 bases, with 13 bases separating them.

The chain uses TRBV5-6 and TRBJ1-5; D gene ambiguous. CDR3 length: 13 amino acids. The V and J ends lost 0 bases and 6 bases respectively, with 7 bases between them. Germline values: CDR1 SGHDT, CDR2 YYEEEE. The CDR3 spells CASSLGLSQPQHF. Written as DNA, the CDR3 is TGTGCCAGCAGCTTGGGCTTAAGTCAGCCCCAGCATTTT. The whole variable domain, filled in from reference TRBV5-6 and TRBJ1-5, reads DAGVTQSPTHLIKTRGQQVTLRCSPKSGHDTVSWYQQALGQGPQFIFQYYEEEERQRGNFPDRFSGHQFPNYSSELNVNALLLGDSALYLCASSLGLSQPQHFGDGTRLSIL.

This clone was seen only a few times. The J gene is TRBJ2-5, the V gene TRBV10-3; D is undetermined. The CDR3 loop spans 12 amino acids. Germline CDR1 and CDR2: ENHRY and SYGVKD. The V gene lost 0 bases and the J gene lost 7 bases, with 6 bases spanning the gap. Here the CDR3 DNA reads TGTGCCATCAGTGAGTCGGTCTGGACCCAGTACTTC. It codes for CAISESVWTQYF.

The V gene is TRBV7-6, the J gene TRBJ2-5; TRBD1 is a possible D gene (6 bases). This CDR3 contains 15 residues. The V gene lost 3 bases and the J gene lost 5 bases, with 16 bases spanning the gap. Germline loops: CDR1 SGHVS, CDR2 FNYEAQ. CDR3 nucleotide sequence: TGTGCCAGCAGCTTTTCCCAGGGGCGCGGGGAGACCCAGTACTTC. Amino acid sequence: CASSFSQGRGETQYF.

This clone came up a few times. J is TRBJ2-7 and V is TRBV11-2; D is uncertain. This CDR3 region has 15 residues. The germline CDR1 and CDR2 sequences are SGHAT and FQNNGV. The V end lost 4 bases, the J end lost 0 bases, and 13 bases lay between the germline ends. This CDR3 is CASSSLRLSSYEQYF. The CDR3 nucleotides are TGTGCCAGCAGCTCCCTCAGACTTAGCTCCTACGAGCAGTACTTC.

The rearrangement links TRBV28 to TRBJ1-1; D is undetermined. The CDR3 has 12 amino acids. Per the germline V gene, CDR1 is MDHEN and CDR2 is SYDVKM. The V and J ends lost 3 bases and 10 bases respectively, with 12 bases between them. Written as DNA, the CDR3 is TGTGCCAGCAGTTTGGCCCTCAGTAGAGCTTTCTTT. Translated, it gives CASSLALSRAFF.

This clone was found a few times. This same CDR3 is encoded by further DNA sequences in the sample. The J gene is TRBJ1-5, the V gene TRBV7-2; the D gene is possibly TRBD1 (5 bases). The ends were cut back, 1 base at V and 0 bases at J, with 7 bases in the middle. Germline lookup yields CDR1 SGHTA and CDR2 FQGNSA. The CDR3 has 15 amino acids. The CDR3 DNA reads TGTGCCAGCAGCTTAGTGGGGGATAGCAATCAGCCCCAGCATTTT. This encodes CASSLVGDSNQPQHF.

This rearrangement joins TRBV7-2 to TRBJ2-3; 7 nucleotides agree with TRBD1. Germline assignment: CDR1 SGHTA and CDR2 FQGNSA. This CDR3 has 17 residues. Trimming removed 2 bases from V and 2 bases from J; junction bases left unmatched: 10. The CDR3 spells CASSLQQGMSSTDTQYF. CDR3 coding DNA: TGTGCCAGCAGCTTACAACAGGGGATGTCGTCCACAGATACGCAGTATTTT.

The rearrangement links TRBV20-1 to TRBJ1-5, with unresolved D. The CDR3 has 10 residues. Germline loops: CDR1 DFQATT, CDR2 SNEGSKA (reference sequence). Trimming removed 3 bases at V and 8 bases at J, with 5 bases between. The CDR3 nucleotides are TGCAGTGCTAGTCCGGAGCCCCAGCATTTT. Its protein is CSASPEPQHF.

Here the CDR3 reads CASSPSEGGTLPYGYTF. The DNA of the CDR3 is TGTGCCAGCAGCCCTTCAGAAGGGGGCACTCTACCCTATGGCTACACCTTC. This chain joins TRBV5-6 and TRBJ1-2, with TRBD1 matching over 7 bases. Germline trimming cut 4 bases from V and 4 bases from J; bases unmatched to any gene: 16. Germline loops: CDR1 SGHDT, CDR2 YYEEEE. This CDR3 has 17 residues.

In its sample, this clone was seen a few times. This chain links TRBV5-1 with TRBJ2-3; no definite D call. This CDR3 contains 13 residues. Trimming removed 7 bases at V and 8 bases at J, with 17 bases between. In germline, CDR1 is SGHRS, CDR2 YFSETQ. In DNA form, the CDR3 reads TGCGCCAGCGGGCCCCTCGGGTCGGGTACGCAGTATTTT. As protein: CASGPLGSGTQYF.

In its sample, this clone was seen a few times. The genes are TRBV19 and TRBJ1-1; tentative D call: TRBD1 (5 bases). From germline, CDR1 is LNHDA and CDR2 SQIVND (reference sequence). The CDR3 is 15 amino acids. V lost 6 bases to trimming and J lost 6 bases, with 20 bases between them. CDR3 sequence: CASRRGVEGPAEAFF. The CDR3 DNA reads TGTGCCAGTAGGCGAGGGGTGGAGGGTCCGGCTGAAGCTTTCTTT.

This clone was observed a handful of times. CDR3 coding DNA: TGTGCCTGGCTCCGAACTGTAGTAACTGAAGCTTTCTTT. Translation: CAWLRTVVTEAFF. The genes are TRBV30 and TRBJ1-1; D remains unclear. From germline, CDR1 is GTSNPN and CDR2 SVGIG (reference sequence). This CDR3 spans 13 amino acids. V was pared by 5 bases and J by 5 bases, with 15 bases between.

The chain is built from TRBV15 and TRBJ2-7; D uncertain. The CDR3 loop spans 14 amino acids. Germline-derived CDR1 and CDR2 are LNHNV and YYDKDF (reference sequence). Trimming shortened V by 3 bases and J by 0 bases, and 9 bases separated the two germline ends. The CDR3 sequence is CATSRTESSYEQYF. The CDR3 coding sequence is TGTGCCACCAGCAGGACGGAGAGCTCCTACGAGCAGTACTTC.

The sample holds a few counts of this clone. The rearrangement joins TRBV29-1 to TRBJ2-3; TRBD2 aligns across 12 bases. V shed 7 bases and J 3 bases; nucleotides not matched to a gene: 14. The CDR3 loop spans 17 amino acids. Per germline, CDR1 SQVTM and CDR2 ANQGSEA. The CDR3 is CSAGRLLAGGSTDTQYF. The CDR3 nucleotides read TGCAGCGCGGGGAGGCTCCTAGCGGGGGGGTCGACAGATACGCAGTATTTT.

This clone was observed a few times. The J gene is TRBJ2-1, the V gene TRBV25-1, with 7 positions matching TRBD1. Germline CDR1 reads MGHDK; CDR2 reads SYGVNS. J was trimmed by 9 bases and V by 3 bases; bases with no gene match: 14. The CDR3 has 16 amino acids. For the CDR3, the DNA is TGTGCCAGCAGTGACTCCAAGACAGGGCGGGTGGGTGAGCAGTTCTTC. Its protein product is CASSDSKTGRVGEQFF.

There are a few counts of this clone. The chain uses TRBV7-3 and TRBJ2-5, with no clear D. This CDR3 comprises 13 residues. The V and J ends lost 3 bases and 0 bases respectively, with 5 bases between them. Germline CDR1 and CDR2: SGHTA and FQGTGA. The CDR3 nucleotides read TGTGCCAGCAGCTTGGGGTACCAAGAGACCCAGTACTTC. It yields the protein CASSLGYQETQYF.

In its sample, this clone was seen a few times. The rearrangement links TRBV29-1 to TRBJ2-3; D is possibly TRBD1 (6 bases). This CDR3 region has 14 residues. Per the germline V gene, CDR1 is SQVTM and CDR2 is ANQGSEA. V was clipped by 5 bases and J by 6 bases, with 18 bases between them. This chain's CDR3 is CSVYRVAGWDTQYF. The CDR3, as DNA: TGCAGCGTTTACAGGGTGGCCGGATGGGATACGCAGTATTTT.

This clone turned up a few times. This chain uses TRBV19 with TRBJ1-2; tentative D call: TRBD1 (6 bases). The CDR3 has 13 amino acids. Germline CDR1 reads LNHDA; CDR2 reads SQIVND (reference sequence). Trimming pared 10 bases from V and 0 bases from J, leaving 12 bases between. DNA for the CDR3: TGTGCCACGACCAGGGGAACTAACTATGGCTACACCTTC. Translating it yields CATTRGTNYGYTF.

This clone was seen more than once but under ten times. The rearrangement uses TRBV5-4 and TRBJ1-1; 9 bases agree with TRBD1. CDR1 SGHNT and CDR2 YYREEE come from the germline V gene (reference sequence). The CDR3 is 14 amino acids. With 2 bases clipped from V and 3 bases from J, the junction kept 2 bases outside the gene matches. The CDR3 coding sequence is TGTGCCAGCAGCTTCGGGGACAGGGACACTGAAGCTTTCTTT. It codes for CASSFGDRDTEAFF.